The present TCR beta chain was sequenced within a study of cytomegalovirus exposure and HLA in healthy donors. Study outcomes and limitations: Most TCR beta V segments were productive about 90% or about 30% of the time in an earlier analysis.

Germline-derived CDR1 and CDR2 are SGHTA and FQGTGA. Trimming removed 3 bases from V and 7 bases from J; junction bases left unmatched: 5. The CDR3 spans 15 residues. The PCR used 60 Vbeta and 13 Jbeta primers. Assay: immunoSEQ multiplex PCR; the TCRdb copy retains only in-frame clones and omits some. The sample gives around 210,000 clones, more than 70% of which show up once; around 0.45% is in the top ten. A remark on this clone: The antigen is undetermined.

The chain uses TRBV7-3 and TRBJ2-1; 11 bases fit TRBD2. The sequencing input was PBMCs. The TCR was taken from a boy aged 10-17 years in good health and CMV-seronegative. The CDR3 is CASSFSGGDGNEQFF. CDR3 DNA sequence: TGTGCCAGCAGCTTTAGCGGGGGGGATGGAAATGAGCAGTTCTTC.